This TCR beta chain was sequenced for a study of tumor-infiltrating lymphocytes in primary liver carcinoma. The template, approximately 500 ng total RNA, yielded TCR beta cDNA made with a constant-region primer. Slightly modified ARM-PCR with three nested multiplex PCR rounds yielded TCR beta libraries. MiXCR, run by TCRdb on the multiplex PCR reads, gives a single entry per CDR3 protein. The sample yields some 320,000 distinct CDR3 sequences, roughly 60% seen once. Findings and limits, study-wide: Significantly larger top-250-clone fractions were found in tumors than in blood (p = 0.039). In the absence of sorting, bulk samples left CD4+ and CD8+ repertoires uncompared.

On this clonotype itself: Its cognate antigen is unknown.

The study extracted blood RNA from unsorted whole blood and also extracted germline DNA. There were only treatment-naive patients, all with chronic HBV infection. The specimen sequenced was peripheral blood. This sequence was found in a man aged 35-49 years with primary liver carcinoma and hepatitis B virus infection.

The CDR3 sequence: CASSPGGGSGSVNEQFF. DNA for the CDR3: TGTGCCAGCAGCCCAGGGGGCGGGAGTGGTAGTGTGAATGAGCAGTTCTTC. The chain uses TRBV7-9 and TRBJ2-1, with a weak D call TRBD1 (8 bases). The germline V gene has CDR1 SEHNR and CDR2 FQNEAQ (reference sequence). Trimming pared 5 bases from V and 7 bases from J, leaving 24 bases between. The CDR3 is 17 amino acids.